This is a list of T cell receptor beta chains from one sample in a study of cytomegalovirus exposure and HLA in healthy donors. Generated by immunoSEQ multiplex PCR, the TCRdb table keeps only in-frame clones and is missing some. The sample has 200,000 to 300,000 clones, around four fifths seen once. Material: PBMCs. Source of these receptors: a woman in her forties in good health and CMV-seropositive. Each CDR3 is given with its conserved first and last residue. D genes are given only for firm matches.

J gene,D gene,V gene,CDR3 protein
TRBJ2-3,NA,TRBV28,CASSFPGLDLSDTQYF
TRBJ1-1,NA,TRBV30,CAWRGGGTNTEAFF
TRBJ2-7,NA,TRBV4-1,CASSQDRPSYEQYF
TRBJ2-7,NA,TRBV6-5,CASSYSGGLYEQYF
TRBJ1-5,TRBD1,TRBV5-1,CASSSTGAGNQPQHF
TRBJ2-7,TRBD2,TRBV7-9,CASALEASGAYEQYF
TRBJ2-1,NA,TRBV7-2,CASSLASGGNNEQFF
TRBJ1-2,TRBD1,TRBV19,CASSIPRTGWANYGYTF
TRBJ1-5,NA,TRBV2,CASRRQFNQPQHF
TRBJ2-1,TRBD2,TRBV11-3,CASSLGTSGMHSYNEQFF
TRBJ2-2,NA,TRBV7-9,CASSTRQNTGELFF
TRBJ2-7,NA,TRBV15,CATSRDLGPDEQYF
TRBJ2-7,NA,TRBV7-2,CASSSPGYEQYF
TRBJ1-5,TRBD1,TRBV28,CASGSGEDRGLNQPQHF
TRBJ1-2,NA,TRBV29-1,CSVGGDYGYTF
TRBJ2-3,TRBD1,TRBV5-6,CASSRTGNTDTQYF
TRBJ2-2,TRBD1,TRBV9,CASSPRGPSTGELFF
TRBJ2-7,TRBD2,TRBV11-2,CASSSSGRTYEQYF
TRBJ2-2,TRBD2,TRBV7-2,CASSLVGGGLGVRGGELFF
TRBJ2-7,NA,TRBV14,CASSQVRSGISYEQYF
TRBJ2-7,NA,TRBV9,CASSVESTFGYEQYF
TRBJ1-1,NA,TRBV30,CAWITGVMNTEAFF
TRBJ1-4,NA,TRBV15,CATSRDAPTNEKLFF
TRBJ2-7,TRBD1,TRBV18,CASSRDRLGSEQYF
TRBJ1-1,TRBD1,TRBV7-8,CASSPRTGQNTEAFF
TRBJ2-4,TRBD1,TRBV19,CASGQGPVLAKNIQYF
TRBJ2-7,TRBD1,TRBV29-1,CSVQTGAYEQYF
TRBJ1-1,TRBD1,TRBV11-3,CASSASRGQHNTEAFF
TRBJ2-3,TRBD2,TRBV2,CASNGGGIRSTDTQYF
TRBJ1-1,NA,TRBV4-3,CASSQESRGNTEAFF
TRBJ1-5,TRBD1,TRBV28,CASSSDRGRQPQHF
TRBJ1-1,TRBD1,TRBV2,CASSEEDRVDEAFF
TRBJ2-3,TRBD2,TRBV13,CASSTSAEDTQYF
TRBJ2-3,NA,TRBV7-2,CASLWRGSTDTQYF
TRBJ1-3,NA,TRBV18,CASSLDRTSGNTIYF
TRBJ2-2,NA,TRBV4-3,CASSQDSETGELFF
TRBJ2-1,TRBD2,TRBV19,CASSALAGVYNEQFF
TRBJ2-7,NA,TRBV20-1,CSAEKTYEQYF
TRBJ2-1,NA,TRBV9,CASSRDSNEQFF
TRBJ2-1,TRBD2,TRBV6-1,CASSEGARASGRVDEQFF
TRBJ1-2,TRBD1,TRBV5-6,CASSVGQEDYGYTF